Shown below are 24 T cell receptor beta chains from a single sample sequenced in a study of shared clonotypes between healthy human individuals. TCRdb's table, derived via immunoSEQ multiplex PCR, lists solely in-frame clones and lacks some. The sample shows approximately 2.3 million clones, 93% of them seen only once. Source material: naive CD4+ T cells from PBMCs. The subset here: CD45RA+ positively selected. These receptors originate from a man between 18 and 35 years old in good health. Some clones in this sample may be carry-over from other donors' samples.

This clone occurred once. This sequence joins TRBV5-1 and TRBJ2-5, with 12 bases matching TRBD2. CDR1 SGHRS and CDR2 YFSETQ come from the germline V gene. The CDR3 covers 16 residues. Losses at the gene ends were 4 bases for V and 5 bases for J; bases not matched to a gene: 9. The CDR3 is CASSGPTSGSYETQYF. CDR3 DNA sequence: TGCGCCAGCAGCGGACCGACTAGCGGGAGTTACGAGACCCAGTACTTC.

This clone is a singleton in its sample. The chain employs TRBV30 and TRBJ2-7, with a possible D match to TRBD2 (5 bases). The V gene lost 0 bases and the J gene lost 2 bases, with 14 bases spanning the gap. The CDR3 sequence is 15 residues long. Germline V gives CDR1 GTSNPN, CDR2 SVGIG (reference sequence). The CDR3 spells CAWSVRGSRTYEQYF. CDR3 in DNA: TGTGCCTGGAGTGTACGGGGTTCACGAACCTACGAGCAGTACTTC.

V and J are TRBV28 and TRBJ2-1; D is ambiguous. The germline V gene encodes CDR1 MDHEN and CDR2 SYDVKM. Trimming removed 7 bases at V and 4 bases at J, with 26 bases between. The CDR3 is 18 amino acids. The CDR3: CASTVPPSFTEPYNEQFF. CDR3 nucleotides: TGTGCCAGCACCGTACCTCCTTCTTTCACAGAACCTTACAATGAGCAGTTCTTC.

As to this clone: The junction and the germline gene differ at one end; a read error may be behind it. The gene calls are TRBV5-1 and TRBJ2-3; D is tentatively TRBD1 or TRBD2 (6 bases each). Germline-derived CDR1 and CDR2 are SGHRS and YFSETQ. The CDR3 extends over 15 amino acids. The CDR3 sequence: CASSLDSAGEVAVLF. The CDR3 bases are TGCGCCAGCAGCTTGGACTCGGCAGGGGAAGTAGCGGTCCTTTTT.

V gene TRBV28 combines with J gene TRBJ2-3; 7 bases fit TRBD2. The CDR3 has 17 amino acids. V was clipped by 4 bases and J by 3 bases; unmatched bases: 13. Germline loops: CDR1 MDHEN, CDR2 SYDVKM. The CDR3 nucleotides are TGTGCCAGCAGTTCACTGGCCGCCGCGGGGGAAACAGATACGCAGTATTTT. Protein: CASSSLAAAGETDTQYF. The full variable domain, in which reference TRBV28 and TRBJ2-3 provide the parts outside the CDR3, is DVKVTQSSRYLVKRTGEKVFLECVQDMDHENMFWYRQDPGLGLRLIYFSYDVKMKEKGDIPEGYSVSREKKERFSLILESASTNQTSMYLCASSSLAAAGETDTQYFGPGTRLTVL.

A few counts support this clone. The V gene is TRBV7-9, the J gene TRBJ2-7; TRBD1 agrees at 10 bases. V lost 1 base, J lost 5 bases, and 2 bases stayed unmatched. The germline CDR1 and CDR2 sequences are SEHNR and FQNEAQ (reference sequence). The CDR3 covers 14 residues. The CDR3, as DNA: TGTGCCAGCAGCTTAGGACAGGGGGCCCACGAGCAGTACTTC. Translation gives CASSLGQGAHEQYF.

This chain connects TRBV9 to TRBJ2-1, with D unresolved. Germline values: CDR1 SGDLS, CDR2 YYNGEE. V shed 1 base and J shed 5 bases, with 13 bases lying between them. The CDR3 is 15 residues long. CDR3 sequence reads: CASSVSQPPHNEQFF. The CDR3 bases are TGTGCCAGCAGCGTATCTCAGCCCCCCCACAATGAGCAGTTCTTC.

With respect to this clone: One end of the junction is discordant with germline, which a read error may explain. The chain is built from TRBV28 and TRBJ2-7; D gene unclear. This CDR3 spans 11 amino acids. Germline CDR1 and CDR2: MDHEN and SYDVKM. CDR3 amino acids: CASRASYEQCF. CDR3 in DNA: TGTGCCAGCAGGGCTTCGTACGAGCAGTGCTTC.

The gene calls are TRBV15 and TRBJ1-3; D uncertain. The CDR3 consists of 16 residues. Germline V CDR1 and CDR2: LNHNV, YYDKDF (reference sequence). Trimming shortened V by 4 bases and J by 0 bases, and 13 bases separated the two germline ends. This CDR3 reads CATSTLGITSGNTIYF. Here the CDR3 DNA reads TGTGCCACCAGCACCCTAGGGATCACCTCTGGAAACACCATATATTTT.

The J gene is TRBJ1-5, the V gene TRBV2; weak D call: TRBD1 (5 bases). The ends were cut back, 4 bases at V and 5 bases at J, with 12 bases in the middle. CDR3 size: 14 residues. Germline loops: CDR1 SNHLY, CDR2 FYNNEI. CDR3 coding DNA: TGTGCCAGCAGTGGCCGGAAGGGGCATCAGCCCCAGCATTTT. Translating gives CASSGRKGHQPQHF.

This clone is a singleton in its sample. The chain combines TRBV28 with TRBJ2-1; possible D gene TRBD2, 6 bases. From germline, CDR1 is MDHEN and CDR2 SYDVKM. This CDR3 has 16 residues. V was cut by 6 bases and J by 9 bases, with 24 bases left in between. The CDR3: CASSPSLGRRLSEQFF. Written as DNA, the CDR3 is TGTGCCAGCAGCCCCAGCTTAGGGAGGAGATTAAGTGAGCAGTTCTTC.

The chain recombines TRBV5-6 with TRBJ1-5, with TRBD1 as a possible D gene (6 bases). Germline V gene data show CDR1 as SGHDT and CDR2 as YYEEEE. CDR3 length equals 16 residues. V lost 4 bases and J lost 1, with 15 bases in between. In nucleotides, the CDR3 is TGTGCCAGCAGCCCCAACCGTGGACAGAGCAATCAGCCCCAGCATTTT. It codes for CASSPNRGQSNQPQHF.

V and J are TRBV5-1 and TRBJ2-5, with 9 bases that match TRBD2. Germline V gene sequence: CDR1 SGHRS, CDR2 YFSETQ. The V segment lost 5 bases and the J segment 5 bases; nucleotides outside the gene matches: 7. This CDR3 is 14 amino acids long. CDR3 loop: CASSSGGRVETQYF. DNA of the CDR3: TGCGCCAGCAGTAGCGGGGGTCGAGTGGAGACCCAGTACTTC.

The rearrangement uses TRBV19 and TRBJ2-3; D possibly corresponds to TRBD1 (6 bases). With 9 bases removed from V and 0 bases from J, the gap between germline ends came to 19 bases. CDR3 length: 16 residues. CDR1 and CDR2 (germline): LNHDA, SQIVND (reference sequence). The CDR3 DNA sequence: TGTGCCAGCCGAGGACAGCCTCTATCTAGCACAGATACGCAGTATTTT. This encodes CASRGQPLSSTDTQYF.

CDR3 in amino acids: CASNPRWAGSETQYF. The DNA of the CDR3 is TGTGCCAGCAACCCCCGCTGGGCAGGCTCAGAGACCCAGTACTTC. The chain employs TRBV27 and TRBJ2-5; D is ambiguous. Germline CDR1 and CDR2: MNHEY and SMNVEV (reference sequence). This CDR3 comprises 15 residues. The germline V and J ends were trimmed by 7 bases and 4 bases, with 19 bases remaining between them.

V and J are TRBV29-1 and TRBJ2-1; TRBD2 matches at 14 bases. This CDR3 spans 14 amino acids. Germline assignment: CDR1 SQVTM and CDR2 ANQGSEA. V lost 7 bases and J lost 14; bases outside the gene matches: 13. The CDR3 nucleotides read TGCAGCGCCACTTCCGGGACTAGCGGGAGAACCGAGTTCTTC. It is translated as CSATSGTSGRTEFF.

V is TRBV29-1 and J is TRBJ2-1; TRBD1 or TRBD2 may be the D gene (5 bases each). V was shortened by 5 bases and J by 9 bases, with 14 bases between the two germline ends. Germline V gives CDR1 SQVTM, CDR2 ANQGSEA. CDR3 length equals 12 residues. CDR3 amino acids: CSVRRRDGEQFF. In DNA, the CDR3 is TGCAGCGTTAGGCGCCGGGACGGTGAGCAGTTCTTC.

The chain uses TRBV28 and TRBJ2-5; the D is unclear. This CDR3 contains 12 residues. The germline CDR1 and CDR2 sequences are MDHEN and SYDVKM. V was clipped by 4 bases and J by 5 bases, with 8 bases between them. The CDR3 region has the DNA TGTGCCAGCAGTTCCTCGAGCGAGACCCAGTACTTC. Protein product: CASSSSSETQYF.

The chain is built from TRBV27 and TRBJ2-7; 7 bases agree with TRBD1. The germline V gene has CDR1 MNHEY and CDR2 SMNVEV (reference sequence). The CDR3 contains 14 residues. The V gene end was trimmed by 6 bases and the J gene end by 3 bases; junction bases not matched to a gene: 8. CDR3 bases: TGTGCCAGCAGAGGGGGCCGGTTCAGCTACGAGCAGTACTTC. Amino acid sequence: CASRGGRFSYEQYF.

This clone was seen only once. V is TRBV5-4 and J is TRBJ2-1; the D is unclear. V lost 4 bases and J lost 0, with 17 bases in between. Germline lookup yields CDR1 SGHNT and CDR2 YYREEE (reference sequence). The length of the CDR3 is 17 residues. The CDR3 nucleotides are TGTGCCAGCAGCCCCACTCCTCTTTTAGGCTCCTACAATGAGCAGTTCTTC. It encodes CASSPTPLLGSYNEQFF. Using reference TRBV5-4 and TRBJ2-1 for the parts outside the CDR3, the full variable domain is ETGVTQSPTHLIKTRGQQVTLRCSSQSGHNTVSWYQQALGQGPQFIFQYYREEENGRGNFPPRFSGLQFPNYSSELNVNALELDDSALYLCASSPTPLLGSYNEQFFGPGTRLTVL.

The chain recombines TRBV29-1 with TRBJ2-1, with 14 nucleotides matching TRBD2. This CDR3 contains 15 residues. Trimming took 7 bases from V and 10 from J; bases not matched to a gene: 12. CDR1 is SQVTM, CDR2 ANQGSEA, per germline. The CDR3 region has the DNA TGCAGCGGCCGGGGACTAGCGGGAGACAGGGGGGAGCAGTTCTTC. This translates into CSGRGLAGDRGEQFF.

The chain uses TRBV2 and TRBJ1-2; tentatively, D is TRBD1 (5 bases). Trimming left V 5 bases short and J 3 bases short, with 13 bases between. Germline CDR1 SNHLY, CDR2 FYNNEI. This CDR3 is built from 14 residues. This chain's CDR3 is CASSFGHLYYGYTF. Here the CDR3 DNA reads TGTGCCAGCAGTTTCGGACATCTTTACTATGGCTACACCTTC.

V gene TRBV5-8 combines with J gene TRBJ2-1; no firm D call. Trimming left V 4 bases short and J 4 bases short, with 15 bases between. Germline-derived CDR1 and CDR2 are SGHTS and YDEGEE. This CDR3 is 15 amino acids long. CDR3 sequence (DNA): TGTGCCAGCAGCCCGGACCCCAACTTATACAATGAGCAGTTCTTC. Amino acids: CASSPDPNLYNEQFF.

The chain combines TRBV27 with TRBJ1-4; D perhaps matches TRBD1 (5 bases). The CDR3 totals 15 residues. The germline CDR1 and CDR2 sequences are MNHEY and SMNVEV (reference sequence). V was shortened by 5 bases and J by 7 bases, with 17 bases between the two germline ends. The DNA of the CDR3 is TGTGCCAGCAGTCCAAACCGTCAAAGGGGTGAAAAACTGTTTTTT. As protein: CASSPNRQRGEKLFF.